The clone carrying this T cell receptor (beta chain) was picked up many times. These data are taken from a study of response to subunit inactivated influenza vaccine. The CDR3 extends over 15 amino acids. Germline lookup yields CDR1 DFQATT and CDR2 SNEGSKA (reference sequence). The V gene end was trimmed by 0 bases and the J gene end by 1 base; junction bases not matched to a gene: 4. TCRdb processed the RT-PCR reads anew with MiXCR; each CDR3 protein has one entry. The profile shows about 800,000 distinct CDR3 sequences, over 20% of them singletons. V usage is TRBV20-1 and J usage is TRBJ2-3; TRBD1 matches 7 bases. This TCR was recovered from a man aged 50 to 59 who received an inactivated influenza vaccine. The sample was PBMCs from blood, taken about 5 days after vaccination. The CDR3 DNA follows: TGCAGTGCTAGAGACCGACAGGGCGGCACAGATACGCAGTATTTT. It codes for CSARDRQGGTDTQYF.